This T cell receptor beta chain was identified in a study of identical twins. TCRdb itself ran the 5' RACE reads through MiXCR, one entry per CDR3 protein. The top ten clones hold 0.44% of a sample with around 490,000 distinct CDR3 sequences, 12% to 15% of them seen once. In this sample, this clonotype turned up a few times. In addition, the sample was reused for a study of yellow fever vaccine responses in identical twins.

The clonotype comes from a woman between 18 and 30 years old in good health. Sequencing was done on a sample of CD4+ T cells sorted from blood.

CDR3 in amino acids: CSARPSTELSYEQYV. CDR3 in DNA: TGCAGTGCTAGACCGTCCACCGAACTCTCCTACGAGCAGTACGTC. The chain uses TRBV20-1 and TRBJ2-7; D gene unclear. Trimming took off 2 bases at V and 0 bases at J, with 14 bases between the two ends. The CDR3 length is 15 residues. The germline CDR1 and CDR2 sequences are DFQATT and SNEGSKA (reference sequence).